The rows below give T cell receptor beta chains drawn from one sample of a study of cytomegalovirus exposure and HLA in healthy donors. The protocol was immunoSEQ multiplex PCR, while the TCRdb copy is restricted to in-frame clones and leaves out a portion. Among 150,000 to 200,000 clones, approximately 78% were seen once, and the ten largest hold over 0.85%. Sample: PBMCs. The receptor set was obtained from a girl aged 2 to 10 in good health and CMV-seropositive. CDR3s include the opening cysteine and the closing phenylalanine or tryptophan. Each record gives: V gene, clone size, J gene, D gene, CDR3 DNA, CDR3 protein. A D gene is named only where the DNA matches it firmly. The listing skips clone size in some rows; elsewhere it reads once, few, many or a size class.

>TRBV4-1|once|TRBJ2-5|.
TGCGCCAGCAGCCACCCCTTTGCCACGGGACCAGGGGGGGAGACCCAGTACTTC
CASSHPFATGPGGETQYF
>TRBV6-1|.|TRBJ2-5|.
TGTGCCAGCAGTGAATTCTCAGGGGGGCGGGAGACCCAGTACTTC
CASSEFSGGRETQYF
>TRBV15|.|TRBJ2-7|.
TGTGCCACCAGCAGAGGGAGAAGCGACGAGCAGTACTTC
CATSRGRSDEQYF
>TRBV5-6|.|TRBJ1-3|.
TGTGCCAGCAGCTTGGAGTCCGGGATCTCTGGAAACACCATATATTTT
CASSLESGISGNTIYF
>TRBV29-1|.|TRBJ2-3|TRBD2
TGCAGCGTGCTACTGACTAGCGGGACCCGCACAGATACGCAGTATTTT
CSVLLTSGTRTDTQYF
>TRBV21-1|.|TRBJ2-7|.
TGTGCCAGCAGCAAAATCTCCGGTTCCTACGAGCAGTACTTC
CASSKISGSYEQYF
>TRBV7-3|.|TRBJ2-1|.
TGTGCCAGCAGCTCCCACGGGGGAGGCTGGGGCAAATACAATGAGCAGTTCTTC
CASSSHGGGWGKYNEQFF
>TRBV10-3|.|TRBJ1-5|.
TGTGCCATCAGTGAGGAAGAGGGCCCTTTGGCCAATCAGCCCCAGCATTTT
CAISEEEGPLANQPQHF
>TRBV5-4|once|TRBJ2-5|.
TGTGCCAGCAGCTCGAGGGTTGGAGAGACCCAGTACTTC
CASSSRVGETQYF
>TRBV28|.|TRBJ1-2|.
TGTGCCAGCAGTTTCAATATGTGGGCCCCAGGGGCGATAAACTATGGCTACACCTTC
CASSFNMWAPGAINYGYTF
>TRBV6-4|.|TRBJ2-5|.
TGTGCCAGCAGAGATCTGAGCATTACCGCAGAGACCCAGTACTTC
CASRDLSITAETQYF
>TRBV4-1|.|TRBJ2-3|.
TGCGCCAGCAGCCAAGAACGGGGGGCCGGGTCAGATACGCAGTATTTT
CASSQERGAGSDTQYF
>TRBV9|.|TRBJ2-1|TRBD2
TGTGCCAGCAGCGTAGTTGGGACTAGCGGGAACAATGAGCAGTTCTTC
CASSVVGTSGNNEQFF
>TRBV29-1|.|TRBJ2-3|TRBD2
TGCAGCGTTTCCGGGACTAGCGACCCGACAGGGGGCACAGATACGCAGTATTTT
CSVSGTSDPTGGTDTQYF
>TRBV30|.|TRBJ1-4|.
TGTGCCTGGAGTGTCGGGGGGGCTGGGGAAAAACTGTTTTTT
CAWSVGGAGEKLFF
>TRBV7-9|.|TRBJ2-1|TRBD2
TGTGCCAGTACCCCGACTAGCGGGAGGGCTGAGCAGTTCTTC
CASTPTSGRAEQFF
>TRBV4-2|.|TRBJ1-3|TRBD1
TGTGCCAGCAGCCAATGGACAGGACGATACTCTGGAAACACCATATATTTT
CASSQWTGRYSGNTIYF
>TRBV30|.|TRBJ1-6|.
TGTGCCTGGAGTGGAGGAGGCGATTCACCCCTCCACTTT
CAWSGGGDSPLHF
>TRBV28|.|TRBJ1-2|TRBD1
TGTGCCAGCAGTTTAGGGGGACAGGGGGCTAACTATGGCTACACCTTC
CASSLGGQGANYGYTF
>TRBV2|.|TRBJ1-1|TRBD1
TGTGCCAGCAGTTCCGGGACAGCGAACACTGAAGCTTTCTTT
CASSSGTANTEAFF
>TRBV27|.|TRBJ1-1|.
TGTGCCAGCAGTTCCCCGACAGTGAACACTGAAGCTTTCTTT
CASSSPTVNTEAFF
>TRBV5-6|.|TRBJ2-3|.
TGTGCCAGCAGCTTGTTGAGAACAGATACGCAGTATTTT
CASSLLRTDTQYF
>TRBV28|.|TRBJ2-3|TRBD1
TGTGCCAGCAGTAAGGACAGGGTAGTCACAGATACGCAGTATTTT
CASSKDRVVTDTQYF
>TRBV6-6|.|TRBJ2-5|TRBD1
TGTGCCAGCAGTTACCCTCAGGGGGTAGAGACCCAGTACTTC
CASSYPQGVETQYF
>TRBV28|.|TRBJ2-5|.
TGTGCCAGCAACCTGGGACACCTCCAAGAGACCCAGTACTTC
CASNLGHLQETQYF
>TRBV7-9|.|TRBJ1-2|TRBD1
TGTGCCAGCAGTTTAGACAGGGGAGATGGCTACACCTTC
CASSLDRGDGYTF
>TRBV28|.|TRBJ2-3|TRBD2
TGTGCCAGCCGACTCAGGACTAGCGGGGAAAGCACAGATACGCAGTATTTT
CASRLRTSGESTDTQYF
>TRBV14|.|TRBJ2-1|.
TGTGCCAGCAGCCCTAGGAGAAACTACAATGAGCAGTTCTTC
CASSPRRNYNEQFF
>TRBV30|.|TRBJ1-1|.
TGTGCCTGGGGAAGGACATACACTGAAGCTTTCTTT
CAWGRTYTEAFF
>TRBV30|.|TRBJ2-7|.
TGTGCCTGGAGTGTCAGTTACGAGCAGTACTTC
CAWSVSYEQYF
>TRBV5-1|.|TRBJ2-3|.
TGCGCCAGCAGCAGCAGCACAGATACGCAGTATTTT
CASSSSTDTQYF
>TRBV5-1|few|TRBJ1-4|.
TGCGCCAGCAGCTTTGCGGCGGAGGCCGTAACTAATGAAAAACTGTTTTTT
CASSFAAEAVTNEKLFF
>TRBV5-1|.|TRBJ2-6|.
TGCGCCAGCAGTGAGGGTGGGGCCAACGTCCTGACTTTC
CASSEGGANVLTF
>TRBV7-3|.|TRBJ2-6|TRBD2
TGTGCCAGCAGCTCCCTTCTAGCGGGAGGATCCGGGGCCAACGTCCTGACTTTC
CASSSLLAGGSGANVLTF
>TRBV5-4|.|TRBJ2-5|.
TGTGCCAGCAGCCGAGGGGAGACCCAGTACTTC
CASSRGETQYF
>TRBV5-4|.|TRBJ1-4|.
TGTGCCAGCAGCGGCGCGACCGGGACAAATACTGAAAAACTGTTTTTT
CASSGATGTNTEKLFF